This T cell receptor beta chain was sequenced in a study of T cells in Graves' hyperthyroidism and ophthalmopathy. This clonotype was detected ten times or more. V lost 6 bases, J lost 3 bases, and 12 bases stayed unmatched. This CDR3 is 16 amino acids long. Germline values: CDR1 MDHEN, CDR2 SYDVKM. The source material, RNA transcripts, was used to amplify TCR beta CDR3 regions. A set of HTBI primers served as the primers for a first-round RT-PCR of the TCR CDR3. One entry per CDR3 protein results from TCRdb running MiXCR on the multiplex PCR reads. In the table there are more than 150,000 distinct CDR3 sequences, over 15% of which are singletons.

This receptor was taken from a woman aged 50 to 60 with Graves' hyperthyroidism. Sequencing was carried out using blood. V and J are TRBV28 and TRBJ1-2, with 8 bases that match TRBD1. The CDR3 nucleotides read TGTGCCAGCAGCAGCCGACAGGGGATGAATTACTATGGCTACACCTTC. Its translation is CASSSRQGMNYYGYTF.